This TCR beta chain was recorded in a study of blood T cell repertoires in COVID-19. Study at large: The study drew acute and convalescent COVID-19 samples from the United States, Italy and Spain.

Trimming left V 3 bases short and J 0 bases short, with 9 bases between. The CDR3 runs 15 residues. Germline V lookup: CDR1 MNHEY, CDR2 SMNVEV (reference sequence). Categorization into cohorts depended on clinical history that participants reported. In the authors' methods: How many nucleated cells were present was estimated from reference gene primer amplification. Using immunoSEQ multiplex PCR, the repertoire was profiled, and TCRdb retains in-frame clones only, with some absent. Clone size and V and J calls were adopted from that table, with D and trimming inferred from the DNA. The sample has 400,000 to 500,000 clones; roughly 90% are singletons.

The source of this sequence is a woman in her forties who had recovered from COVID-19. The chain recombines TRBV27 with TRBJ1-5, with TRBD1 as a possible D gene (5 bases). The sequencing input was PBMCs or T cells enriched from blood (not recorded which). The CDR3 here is CASSFGGGSNQPQHF. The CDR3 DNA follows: TGTGCCAGCAGTTTCGGGGGGGGTAGCAATCAGCCCCAGCATTTT.